This T cell receptor (beta chain) was sequenced during a study of cytomegalovirus exposure and HLA in healthy donors. A word on this clone: Its antigen is unknown.

The germline CDR1 and CDR2 sequences are SQVTM and ANQGSEA. The V gene end was trimmed by 8 bases and the J gene end by 5 bases; junction bases not matched to a gene: 11. The CDR3 is 15 residues long. PCR used 60 Vbeta primers and 13 Jbeta primers. Assay used: immunoSEQ multiplex PCR; TCRdb lists only in-frame clones, some missing. The table lists just under 150,000 clones, approximately 79% of them singletons, with under 3.5% in the top ten. Study-level findings and limits: Associated with cytomegalovirus, according to the listing, were 150 to 200 TCR beta chains. TCR sequences were mostly rare, though some public TCRs occurred in many donors. An analysis that came later showed most CMV-associated TCR beta chains appearing HLA-restricted. Later analysis identified several of the most significant clusters that appeared linked to common viral pathogens.

Material: PBMCs. The chain links TRBV29-1 to TRBJ2-1; 11 bases agree with TRBD2. This sequence was found in a woman under 40 in good health and CMV-seronegative. CDR3: CSITEAGLADNEQFF. The CDR3, as DNA: TGCAGCATCACTGAAGCGGGACTAGCGGACAATGAGCAGTTCTTC.